These T cell receptor beta chains were read from a single sample in a study of vaccination and CD4 T cells after COVID-19. What these receptors recognize is not known. Each CDR3 protein gets one entry after TCRdb re-called the PCR reads with MiXCR. The table lists around 18,000 distinct CDR3 sequences, 45% to 65% of them singletons. The sequencing here drew on CD4+ T cells from blood, cultured in vitro, taken before SARS-CoV-2 vaccination. The receptors were sampled from a human donor who had recovered from COVID-19. CDR3s include the opening cysteine and the closing phenylalanine or tryptophan. Each record gives: J gene, D gene, V gene, clone size, CDR3 protein, CDR3 DNA. The D gene is left open where the match is weak. Clone size, where shown, is once, few, many, or a class for clones that have expanded.

>TRBJ2-7|TRBD2|TRBV4-2|-
CASSQEWRGSGYEQYF
TGTGCCAGCAGCCAGGAATGGCGCGGGAGCGGCTACGAGCAGTACTTC
>TRBJ2-5|-|TRBV6-5|-
CASSYTGTVSETQYF
TGTGCCAGCAGTTACACCGGGACGGTGAGCGAGACCCAGTACTTC
>TRBJ2-7|TRBD2|TRBV5-1|-
CASSSTSGSSYEQYF
TGCGCCAGCAGCTCGACTAGCGGGAGCTCCTACGAGCAGTACTTC
>TRBJ2-3|-|TRBV6-5|few
CASSYSSLVTDTQYF
TGTGCCAGCAGTTACTCGAGCCTAGTTACAGATACGCAGTATTTT
>TRBJ2-5|-|TRBV20-1|-
CSASTGGPVKTQYF
TGCAGTGCTAGTACAGGAGGGCCAGTAAAGACCCAGTACTTC
>TRBJ1-5|TRBD1|TRBV28|-
CASTLGTGEGNQPQHF
TGTGCCAGCACTCTAGGGACAGGGGAGGGAAATCAGCCCCAGCATTTT
>TRBJ1-2|TRBD1|TRBV27|few
CASPSQGAYISF
TGTGCCAGCCCTTCACAGGGGGCATATATCTCCTTC
>TRBJ1-2|-|TRBV12-3/TRBV12-4|-
CASSLVGFDGYTF
TGTGCCAGCAGTTTAGTAGGGTTCGATGGCTACACCTTC
>TRBJ2-5|-|TRBV7-7|-
CASSLGPEETQYF
TGTGCCAGCAGCCTGGGCCCCGAAGAGACCCAGTACTTC
>TRBJ2-1|TRBD2|TRBV6-1|-
CASSLAGLRNEQFF
TGTGCCAGCTCCCTAGCGGGCTTACGTAATGAGCAGTTCTTC
>TRBJ2-7|-|TRBV20-1|-
CSARANLPYEQYF
TGCAGTGCGCGGGCCAACCTACCATACGAGCAGTACTTC
>TRBJ2-7|-|TRBV7-2|-
CASSLGAQRTGEQYF
TGTGCCAGCAGCTTAGGAGCCCAGCGGACGGGGGAGCAGTACTTC
>TRBJ2-3|TRBD2|TRBV20-1|-
CSARYSGTSDTQYF
TGCAGTGCCAGATATAGCGGGACGTCAGATACGCAGTATTTT
>TRBJ1-1|-|TRBV5-4|-
CASSLGGRSEAFF
TGTGCCAGCAGCTTGGGGGGGAGATCTGAAGCTTTCTTT
>TRBJ2-2|-|TRBV7-9|few
CASSLVRRSAGELFF
TGTGCCAGCAGCTTAGTTCGCAGGTCGGCCGGGGAGCTGTTTTTT
>TRBJ2-3|TRBD2|TRBV7-2|few
CASSPWTSGTDTQYF
TGTGCCAGCAGCCCATGGACTAGCGGCACAGATACGCAGTATTTT
>TRBJ2-7|TRBD2|TRBV30|-
CAWSLTLAGVSEQYF
TGTGCCTGGAGTCTAACACTAGCGGGAGTGTCCGAGCAGTACTTC
>TRBJ2-7|TRBD2|TRBV6-1|-
CASTPWGGSYEQYF
TGTGCCAGCACCCCTTGGGGAGGGTCCTACGAGCAGTACTTC
>TRBJ2-3|TRBD2|TRBV7-9|-
CASSLLATSTDTQYF
TGTGCCAGCAGCCTACTAGCGACCAGCACAGATACGCAGTATTTT
>TRBJ2-5|TRBD2|TRBV20-1|few
CSASQAGGRETQYF
TGCAGTGCTAGCCAAGCGGGAGGTAGAGAGACCCAGTACTTC
>TRBJ2-2|-|TRBV12-3/TRBV12-4|few
CASSPARRAGELFF
TGTGCCAGCAGCCCCGCGCGCAGGGCCGGGGAGCTGTTTTTT
>TRBJ2-1|TRBD2|TRBV19|-
CASSISSGWGDEQFF
TGTGCCAGTAGTATTTCTAGCGGGTGGGGCGATGAGCAGTTCTTC
>TRBJ2-6|-|TRBV7-8|-
CASSSPIGANVLTF
TGTGCCAGCAGTTCCCCAATTGGGGCCAACGTCCTGACTTTC
>TRBJ2-3|-|TRBV5-5|-
CASSQLRDSTDTQYF
TGTGCCAGCAGCCAACTCCGGGACAGCACAGATACGCAGTATTTT
>TRBJ2-7|TRBD1|TRBV14|-
CASSTRTGGRDEQYF
TGTGCCAGCAGCACCCGGACAGGGGGCCGGGACGAGCAGTACTTC
>TRBJ2-5|TRBD2|TRBV20-1|-
CSARFRAGGETQYF
TGCAGTGCTAGGTTCCGCGCGGGGGGGGAGACCCAGTACTTC
>TRBJ2-4|-|TRBV6-5|-
CASSYVQVALAKNIQYF
TGTGCCAGCAGTTACGTCCAGGTAGCTCTAGCCAAAAACATTCAGTACTTC
>TRBJ2-3|-|TRBV6-1|-
CASRELATDTQYF
TGTGCCAGCAGGGAACTAGCTACAGATACGCAGTATTTT
>TRBJ1-6|-|TRBV7-8|-
CASSLAERPINSPLHF
TGTGCCAGCAGCTTAGCGGAGAGACCGATTAATTCACCCCTCCACTTT
>TRBJ2-6|-|TRBV6-2/TRBV6-3|-
CASSYSSSGANVLTF
TGTGCCAGCAGTTACAGCTCCTCTGGGGCCAACGTCCTGACTTTC
>TRBJ1-5|TRBD1|TRBV6-2/TRBV6-3|few
CASSWGTDSNQPQHF
TGTGCCAGCAGTTGGGGGACAGATAGCAATCAGCCCCAGCATTTT
>TRBJ2-7|-|TRBV7-9|-
CASKRGVGYEQYF
TGTGCCAGCAAAAGGGGCGTTGGTTACGAGCAGTACTTC
>TRBJ2-5|TRBD1|TRBV5-8|-
CASSYPQGSGTETQYF
TGTGCCAGCAGCTATCCACAGGGGTCCGGCACGGAGACCCAGTACTTC
>TRBJ2-1|TRBD2|TRBV6-2/TRBV6-3|-
CASQRTSGINEQFF
TGTGCCAGCCAAAGGACTAGCGGGATCAATGAGCAGTTCTTC
>TRBJ2-5|-|TRBV5-4|-
CASSLGGTWQETQYF
TGTGCCAGCAGCCTGGGAGGGACATGGCAAGAGACCCAGTACTTC
>TRBJ1-2|-|TRBV18|once
CASSPGAGGGYTF
TGTGCCAGCTCACCAGGGGCGGGAGGTGGCTACACCTTC
>TRBJ2-1|TRBD2|TRBV19|-
CASSKGLAGDNEQFF
TGTGCCAGTAGTAAGGGACTAGCGGGAGACAATGAGCAGTTCTTC
>TRBJ2-2|-|TRBV6-5|-
CASSSGTNTGELFF
TGTGCCAGCAGTTCCGGGACAAACACCGGGGAGCTGTTTTTT
>TRBJ2-1|-|TRBV20-1|-
CSAKDSEVYNEQFF
TGCAGTGCTAAGGACTCCGAGGTCTACAATGAGCAGTTCTTC
>TRBJ2-7|TRBD2|TRBV6-1|-
CASRKTSSYEQYF
TGTGCCAGCAGGAAGACTAGCAGCTACGAGCAGTACTTC
>TRBJ2-7|TRBD2|TRBV20-1|-
CSARKASGGSYEQYF
TGCAGTGCTCGAAAAGCTAGCGGGGGTTCCTACGAGCAGTACTTC
>TRBJ2-3|-|TRBV6-1|-
CASSTGISDTQYF
TGTGCCAGCAGTACAGGGATTTCGGATACGCAGTATTTT
>TRBJ1-6|TRBD1|TRBV19|-
CASSARTGGDSPLHF
TGTGCCAGTAGTGCCAGGACAGGAGGGGATTCACCCCTCCACTTT
>TRBJ1-2|-|TRBV9|-
CASSGVEGRNYGYTF
TGTGCCAGCAGCGGGGTGGAGGGACGTAACTATGGCTACACCTTC
>TRBJ1-5|-|TRBV4-2|-
CASSQVVSGSYVSNQPQHF
TGTGCCAGCAGCCAAGTCGTTTCCGGTTCCTACGTTAGCAATCAGCCCCAGCATTTT
>TRBJ1-6|TRBD1|TRBV20-1|-
CSAIALGTGDSPLHF
TGCAGTGCTATCGCTTTGGGAACAGGGGATTCACCCCTCCACTTT
>TRBJ2-3|TRBD2|TRBV7-2|-
CASSLGVAGEVGTDTQYF
TGTGCCAGCAGCTTAGGGGTAGCGGGAGAGGTGGGCACAGATACGCAGTATTTT
>TRBJ2-6|TRBD1|TRBV19|-
CASQPGTGESGANVLTF
TGTGCCAGCCAGCCCGGGACAGGGGAGTCTGGGGCCAACGTCCTGACTTTC
>TRBJ1-1|TRBD1|TRBV2|-
CASNRQGYTEAFF
TGTGCCAGCAATCGACAGGGGTACACTGAAGCTTTCTTT
>TRBJ1-1|-|TRBV3-1|-
CASAGLNTEAFF
TGTGCCAGCGCCGGGCTGAACACTGAAGCTTTCTTT
>TRBJ1-5|-|TRBV20-1|-
CSAREGPSNQPQHF
TGCAGTGCTAGAGAGGGGCCTAGCAATCAGCCCCAGCATTTT
>TRBJ2-1|TRBD1|TRBV20-1|-
CSAPTGTDYNEQFF
TGCAGTGCTCCTACCGGGACAGACTACAATGAGCAGTTCTTC
>TRBJ2-1|TRBD1|TRBV6-1|-
CASSERGQGDEQFF
TGTGCCAGCAGTGAAAGGGGACAGGGCGATGAGCAGTTCTTC
>TRBJ1-2|-|TRBV27|-
CASSLGWGSGYGYTF
TGTGCCAGCAGTTTAGGGTGGGGGTCGGGCTATGGCTACACCTTC
>TRBJ2-5|-|TRBV6-1|-
CASTNPEIQETQYF
TGTGCCAGCACCAACCCAGAGATACAAGAGACCCAGTACTTC
>TRBJ2-5|-|TRBV20-1|-
CSAREGFETQYF
TGCAGTGCTAGGGAGGGTTTCGAGACCCAGTACTTC
>TRBJ2-5|-|TRBV24-1|few
CATSDGGWETQYF
TGTGCCACCAGTGATGGGGGGTGGGAGACCCAGTACTTC
>TRBJ2-7|TRBD2|TRBV5-1|-
CASRSLAGLSYEQYF
TGCGCCAGCCGATCTCTAGCGGGTTTATCCTACGAGCAGTACTTC
>TRBJ1-1|-|TRBV6-1|few
CASSELGTYMNTEAFF
TGTGCCAGCAGTGAATTGGGGACATACATGAACACTGAAGCTTTCTTT
>TRBJ2-7|TRBD2|TRBV6-1|-
CASSEGTSGSYEQYF
TGTGCCAGCAGTGAAGGGACTAGCGGCTCCTACGAGCAGTACTTC